These 23 T cell receptor beta chains originate from one sample sequenced in a study of Graves' ophthalmopathy and Graves' hyperthyroidism. As the template, RNA transcripts were used to amplify TCR beta CDR3 regions. The first round was an RT-PCR with HTBI primers, and the second round was a multiplex PCR. In TCRdb, the multiplex PCR reads were re-called with MiXCR into one record per CDR3 protein. The sample consists of around 36,000 distinct CDR3 sequences, 45% to 55% of them appearing once. Sequencing was done on a sample of peripheral blood. The receptors were sampled from an adult woman with stable Graves' hyperthyroidism.

This clonotype was detected ten times or more. The chain carries TRBV6-5 and TRBJ1-5; D unresolved. The germline V gene encodes CDR1 MNHEY and CDR2 SVGAGI. Trimming removed 0 bases from V and 0 bases from J, with 6 bases in between. The CDR3 length is 15 residues. The CDR3 DNA follows: TGTGCCAGCAGTTACTCGCTAAATAGCAATCAGCCCCAGCATTTT. This codes for CASSYSLNSNQPQHF.

In the case of this clonotype: Relative to the germline gene, one junction end is altered; a read error may explain this. The chain links TRBV7-4 to TRBJ2-7, with 7 positions matching TRBD1. Looked up from germline, CDR1 is SGHVT and CDR2 is SQSDAQ. The CDR3 is made up of 14 amino acids. This chain's CDR3 is CASSQAGTAYEQYF. The DNA of the CDR3 is TGCGCCAGCAGCCAGGCCGGGACAGCCTACGAGCAGTACTTC.

In the case of this clonotype: A junction boundary mismatches the germline segment, possibly from a read error. The chain recombines TRBV29-1 with TRBJ1-1, with a weak D call TRBD1 (6 bases). The length of the CDR3 is 13 residues. Germline V lookup: CDR1 SQVTM, CDR2 ANQGSEA. CDR3: CSVGGQLDTEALF. In DNA form, the CDR3 reads TGCAGCGTCGGAGGACAGCTGGACACTGAAGCTCTCTTT.

The J gene is TRBJ2-3, the V gene TRBV5-1; 14 bases map to TRBD2. The CDR3 is made up of 16 amino acids. CDR1 is SGHRS, CDR2 YFSETQ, per germline. The V and J ends lost 3 bases and 6 bases, in that order; junction bases with no gene match: 6. The CDR3 spells CASSSGTSGRGDTQYF. The CDR3 DNA is TGCGCCAGCAGCTCGGGGACTAGCGGGAGAGGCGATACGCAGTATTTT.

V and J are TRBV24-1 and TRBJ1-2; 9 nucleotides agree with TRBD1. J gave up 5 bases and V 3 bases, and 0 bases lay outside the gene matches. Germline CDR1 and CDR2: KGHDR and SFDVKD. The CDR3 totals 13 residues. The CDR3 loop is CATSDGTGYGYTF. The CDR3 bases are TGTGCCACCAGTGATGGGACAGGGTATGGCTACACCTTC.

This clonotype has ten or more counts. The V and J genes are TRBV20-1 and TRBJ2-7; D may be TRBD1 (6 bases). The CDR3 runs to 12 residues. The V gene's germline CDR1 is DFQATT and CDR2 SNEGSKA (reference sequence). The V and J ends lost 8 bases and 3 bases respectively, with 14 bases between them. In nucleotides, the CDR3 is TGCAGTACCCAGGGGTCCCTCTACGAGCAGTACTTC. Translation: CSTQGSLYEQYF.

This clonotype has ten or more counts. The chain employs TRBV6-1 and TRBJ1-1, with D possibly matching TRBD1 (5 bases). CDR3 length: 14 amino acids. V was shortened by 3 bases and J by 5 bases, with 13 bases between the two germline ends. In germline, CDR1 is MNHNS, CDR2 SASEGT. The CDR3 sequence: CASSDWGARTEAFF. The CDR3 DNA follows: TGTGCCAGCAGTGACTGGGGCGCGAGAACTGAAGCTTTCTTT.

This clonotype was counted ten times or more. The chain carries TRBV28 and TRBJ1-6; TRBD1 matches 7 bases. The CDR3 has 14 residues. The J segment lost 7 bases and the V segment lost 4 bases, leaving 4 bases of the junction unmatched. Germline CDR1 MDHEN, CDR2 SYDVKM. The DNA of the CDR3 is TGTGCCAGCAGTTGGGTCAGGGGGAATTCACCCCTCCACTTT. It specifies CASSWVRGNSPLHF.

In this sample, this clonotype turned up a few times. The chain is built from TRBV20-1 and TRBJ2-1, with TRBD2 matching 13 bases. V lost 5 bases, J lost 13 bases, and 11 bases stayed unmatched. The CDR3 runs 14 residues. CDR1 is DFQATT, CDR2 SNEGSKA, per germline (reference sequence). The CDR3 here is CSALPGLAGVFQFF. In nucleotides, the CDR3 is TGCAGTGCTCTACCCGGACTAGCGGGAGTATTTCAGTTCTTC.

This clonotype was recorded many times. The V call is TRBV5-6, the J call TRBJ2-5; no clear D. Per germline, CDR1 SGHDT and CDR2 YYEEEE. The CDR3 is made up of 11 amino acids. The V end was cut by 2 bases, the J end by 3 bases, with 2 bases between. CDR3 DNA sequence: TGTGCCAGCAGCTTAGAAGAGACCCAGTACTTC. It translates to CASSLEETQYF.

This clonotype was seen at least ten times. The J gene is TRBJ1-5, the V gene TRBV6-6; the match to TRBD1 covers 7 bases. Germline CDR1 and CDR2: MNHNY and SVGAGI (reference sequence). V shed 5 bases and J 2 bases; nucleotides not matched to a gene: 18. The CDR3 extends over 19 amino acids. Written as DNA, the CDR3 is TGTGCCAGCAGTGCTGGGGGACAGCGGGGTAGGATAGGCAATCAGCCCCAGCATTTT. Translating gives CASSAGGQRGRIGNQPQHF.

In the case of this clonotype: A read error is possible here, since a much larger clone lies one base away. The gene calls are TRBV5-4 and TRBJ2-7, with TRBD2 identical over 10 bases. Trimming took 0 bases from V and 3 from J; bases not matched to a gene: 9. The CDR3 spans 17 residues. Germline CDR1 is SGHNT and CDR2 is YYREEE (reference sequence). The CDR3 bases are TGTGCCAGCAGCTTGGCTAGCGGGAGTGCACGATTCTACGAGCAGTACTTC. Its protein is CASSLASGSARFYEQYF.

J is TRBJ1-2 and V is TRBV7-9; TRBD1 aligns across 8 bases. The CDR3 is made up of 15 amino acids. Germline V gene data show CDR1 as SEHNR and CDR2 as FQNEAQ (reference sequence). Trimming at V came to 4 bases and at J to 8 bases, leaving 12 bases not matched to a gene. This CDR3 is CASSSVAGGAAGYTF. The CDR3 coding sequence is TGTGCCAGCAGCTCTGTTGCAGGGGGCGCGGCAGGCTACACCTTC.

The chain employs TRBV2 and TRBJ1-5, with TRBD1 matching over 9 bases. V shed 5 bases, J shed 6 bases, and the junction held 14 bases outside the gene matches. CDR3 size: 17 residues. CDR1 and CDR2 from the germline V gene are SNHLY and FYNNEI. The CDR3 nucleotides are TGTGCCAGCAGTCGTACACAGGGGGCTCGGCCGGGTCAGCCCCAGCATTTT. This translates into CASSRTQGARPGQPQHF.

The chain has TRBV6-6 and TRBJ2-7; 13 positions agree with TRBD2. The CDR3 is 14 residues long. From germline, CDR1 is MNHNY and CDR2 SVGAGI (reference sequence). J lost 5 bases, V lost 6 bases, and 4 bases had no gene match. The CDR3 is CASSGLAGEHEQYF. DNA of the CDR3: TGTGCCAGCAGCGGACTAGCGGGAGAACACGAGCAGTACTTC.

The J gene is TRBJ1-6, the V gene TRBV7-3; TRBD1 matches at 7 bases. CDR3 length: 13 amino acids. Trimming at V came to 1 base and at J to 11 bases, leaving 2 bases not matched to a gene. CDR1 and CDR2 (germline): SGHTA, FQGTGA. CDR3 sequence: CASSLRDSAPLHF. In DNA, the CDR3 is TGTGCCAGCAGCTTAAGGGACAGTGCACCCCTCCACTTT. Using reference TRBV7-3 and TRBJ1-6 for the parts outside the CDR3, the full variable domain is GAGVSQTPSNKVTEKGKYVELRCDPISGHTALYWYRQSLGQGPEFLIYFQGTGAADDSGLPNDRFFAVRPEGSVSTLKIQRTERGDSAVYLCASSLRDSAPLHFGNGTRLTVT.

Worth noting for this clonotype: Since the CDR3 does not end with the conserved phenylalanine or tryptophan, this likely comes from a read error. The rearrangement uses TRBV7-2 and TRBJ1-6; TRBD1 matches at 8 bases. The CDR3 is 14 amino acids. Trimming removed 3 bases from V and 10 bases from J; junction bases left unmatched: 5. Germline assignment: CDR1 SGHTA and CDR2 FQGNSA. This CDR3 is CASSLSGGYSPLHS. CDR3 coding DNA: TGTGCCAGCAGCTTGTCAGGGGGCTACTCACCCCTCCACTCT.

The chain combines TRBV29-1 with TRBJ1-3, with D hard to call. The CDR3 contains 16 residues. Germline V gene lookup returns CDR1 SQVTM and CDR2 ANQGSEA. V shed 6 bases and J shed 8 bases, with 26 bases lying between them. CDR3 sequence reads: CSVAQGALNYGYTIYF. DNA for the CDR3: TGCAGCGTGGCCCAAGGAGCGCTTAACTATGGCTACACCATATATTTT.

This clonotype was seen many times. The genes are TRBV19 and TRBJ2-3, with D tentatively TRBD2 (6 bases). The CDR3 is 12 amino acids. The V end lost 3 bases, the J end lost 7 bases, and 8 bases lay between the germline ends. The germline gives CDR1 LNHDA, CDR2 SQIVND (reference sequence). CDR3: CASSIGGHTQYF. The DNA for the CDR3 is TGTGCCAGTAGTATCGGGGGACATACGCAGTATTTT.

By sample fraction, this clonotype is medium-sized. The rearrangement uses TRBV7-8 and TRBJ2-2; possible D gene TRBD2, 6 bases. From germline, CDR1 is SGHVS and CDR2 FQNEAQ. This CDR3 is 18 amino acids long. The V and J ends lost 5 bases and 0 bases respectively, with 19 bases between them. This chain's CDR3 is CASSSLLGASANTGELFF. In nucleotides, the CDR3 is TGTGCCAGCAGCAGCCTGCTAGGGGCTAGCGCGAACACCGGGGAGCTGTTTTTT.

There are many counts of this clonotype. CDR3 coding DNA: TGTGCCAGCAGCGACGCGACTAGCGGGAGCTCCGGGGAGCTGTTTTTT. Its protein is CASSDATSGSSGELFF. The gene calls are TRBV7-9 and TRBJ2-2; 12 bases are a match to TRBD2. The V gene's germline CDR1 is SEHNR and CDR2 FQNEAQ (reference sequence). V shed 5 bases and J 6 bases; nucleotides not matched to a gene: 7. This CDR3 region has 16 residues.

This clonotype was detected ten times or more. This sequence joins TRBV9 and TRBJ1-2, with 8 bases fitting TRBD1. CDR1 is SGDLS, CDR2 YYNGEE, per germline. The length of the CDR3 is 15 residues. V shed 4 bases, J shed 4 bases, and the junction held 9 bases outside the gene matches. CDR3 DNA: TGTGCCAGCAGCTTCGAGGACAGGGAGAGCTATGGCTACACCTTC. As protein: CASSFEDRESYGYTF.

Of note for this clonotype: One junction end does not reproduce the germline sequence, and a read error may be involved. The chain uses TRBV15 and TRBJ2-5; TRBD2 might be the D (5 bases). The CDR3 sequence is 10 residues long. CDR1 LNHNV and CDR2 YYDKDF come from the germline V gene (reference sequence). The CDR3 loop is CAASGETQYF. The DNA of the CDR3 is TGTGCCGCCAGCGGAGAGACCCAGTACTTC. Full variable domain (remainder filled in from reference TRBV15 and TRBJ2-5): DAMVIQNPRYQVTQFGKPVTLSCSQTLNHNVMYWYQQKSSQAPKLLFHYYDKDFNNEADTPDNFQSRRPNTSFCFLDIRSPGLGDTAMYLCAASGETQYFGPGTRLLVL.